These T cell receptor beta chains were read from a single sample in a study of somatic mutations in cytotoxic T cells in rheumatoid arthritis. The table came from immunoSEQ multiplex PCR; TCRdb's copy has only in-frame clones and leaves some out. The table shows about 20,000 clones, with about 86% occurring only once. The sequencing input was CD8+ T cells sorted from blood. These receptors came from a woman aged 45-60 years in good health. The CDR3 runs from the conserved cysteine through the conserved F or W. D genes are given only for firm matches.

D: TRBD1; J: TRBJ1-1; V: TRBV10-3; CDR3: CAISDRGQTRTEAFF; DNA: TGTGCCATCAGCGACAGGGGACAGACTAGAACTGAAGCTTTCTTT
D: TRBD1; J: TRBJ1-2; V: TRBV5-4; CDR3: CASSYGQDYTF; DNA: TGTGCCAGCAGTTATGGACAGGACTACACCTTC
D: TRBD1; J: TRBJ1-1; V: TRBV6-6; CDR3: CASSYPGQDEAFF; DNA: TGTGCCAGCAGTTACCCAGGACAGGATGAAGCTTTCTTT
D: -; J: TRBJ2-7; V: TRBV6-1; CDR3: CASSDGGLLGFEQYF; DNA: TGTGCCAGCAGTGATGGAGGGCTCCTCGGGTTCGAGCAGTACTTC
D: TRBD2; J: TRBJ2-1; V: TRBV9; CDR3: CASSVGTSGGNEQFF; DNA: TGTGCCAGCAGCGTGGGGACTAGCGGGGGCAATGAGCAGTTCTTC
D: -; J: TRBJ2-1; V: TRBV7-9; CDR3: CASSPPIRSYNEQFF; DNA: TGTGCCAGCAGCCCCCCGATTAGGTCCTACAATGAGCAGTTCTTC
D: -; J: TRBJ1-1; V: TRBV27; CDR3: CASRIGVGLTEAFF; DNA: TGTGCCAGCCGGATCGGGGTGGGATTGACTGAAGCTTTCTTT
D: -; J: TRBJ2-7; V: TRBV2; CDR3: CASSEWGTEQYF; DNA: TGTGCCAGCAGTGAATGGGGCACGGAGCAGTACTTC
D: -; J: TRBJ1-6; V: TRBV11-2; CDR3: CASSQEYSYNSPLHF; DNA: TGTGCCAGCAGTCAAGAGTACTCCTATAATTCACCCCTCCACTTT
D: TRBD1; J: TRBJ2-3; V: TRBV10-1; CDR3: CASSRTGGDTQYF; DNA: TGCGCCAGCAGCCGGACAGGGGGTGATACGCAGTATTTT
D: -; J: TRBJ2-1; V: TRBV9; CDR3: CASSVGGRADEQFF; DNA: TGTGCCAGCAGCGTAGGTGGCAGGGCGGATGAGCAGTTCTTC
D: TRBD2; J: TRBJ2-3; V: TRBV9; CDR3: CASSVSGGAADTQYF; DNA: TGTGCCAGCAGCGTAAGCGGGGGGGCCGCAGATACGCAGTATTTT
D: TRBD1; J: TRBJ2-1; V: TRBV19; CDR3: CASSIDPGQAASYNEQFF; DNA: TGTGCCAGTAGTATAGATCCAGGACAGGCCGCGTCCTACAATGAGCAGTTCTTC
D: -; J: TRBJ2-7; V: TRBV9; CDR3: CASSVDDSYEQYF; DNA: TGTGCCAGCAGCGTAGATGACAGCTACGAGCAGTACTTC
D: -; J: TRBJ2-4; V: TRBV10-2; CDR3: CASSSGLGAKNIQYF; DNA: TGCGCCAGCAGTTCTGGGTTAGGAGCCAAAAACATTCAGTACTTC
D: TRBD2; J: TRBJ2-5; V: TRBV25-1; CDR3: CASSAGAGSETQYF; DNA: TGTGCCAGTAGTGCCGGAGCGGGATCTGAGACCCAGTACTTC
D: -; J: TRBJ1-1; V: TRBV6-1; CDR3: CASSALVTVVMNTEAFF; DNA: TGTGCCAGCAGTGCTCTCGTGACAGTCGTCATGAACACTGAAGCTTTCTTT
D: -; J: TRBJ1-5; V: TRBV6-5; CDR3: CASSLNFGGNQPQHF; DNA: TGTGCCAGCAGTTTGAACTTCGGTGGCAATCAGCCCCAGCATTTT
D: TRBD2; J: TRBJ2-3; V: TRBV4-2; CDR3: CASSPGNSGGPSTDTQYF; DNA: TGTGCCAGCAGCCCTGGGAATAGCGGGGGCCCTAGCACAGATACGCAGTATTTT
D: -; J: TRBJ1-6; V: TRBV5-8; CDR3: CASSLLGSPSPLHF; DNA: TGTGCCAGCAGCTTGCTAGGATCACCCTCACCCCTCCACTTT
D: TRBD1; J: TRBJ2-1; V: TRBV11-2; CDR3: CASSNRGPDNEQFF; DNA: TGTGCCAGCAGCAACAGGGGACCCGACAATGAGCAGTTCTTC
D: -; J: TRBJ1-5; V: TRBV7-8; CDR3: CASSHDKEGDQPQHF; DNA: TGTGCCAGCAGCCACGATAAGGAGGGCGATCAGCCCCAGCATTTT
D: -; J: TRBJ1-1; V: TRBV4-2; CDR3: CASSQVGDVGKTEAFF; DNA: TGTGCCAGCAGCCAAGTGGGGGACGTTGGAAAAACTGAAGCTTTCTTT
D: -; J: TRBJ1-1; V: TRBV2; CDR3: CASTLGGETEAFF; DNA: TGTGCCAGCACCTTAGGGGGTGAGACTGAAGCTTTCTTT
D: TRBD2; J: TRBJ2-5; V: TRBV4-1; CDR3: CASSPLPYERGVQETQYF; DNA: TGCGCCAGCAGCCCATTACCGTACGAGCGGGGGGTACAAGAGACCCAGTACTTC
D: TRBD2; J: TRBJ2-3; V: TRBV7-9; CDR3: CASSTGLAGYRDTQYF; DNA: TGTGCCAGCAGCACGGGACTAGCGGGCTACCGAGATACGCAGTATTTT
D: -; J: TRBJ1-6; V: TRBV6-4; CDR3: CASSEGNSPLHF; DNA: TGTGCCAGCAGTGAGGGAAATTCACCCCTCCACTTT
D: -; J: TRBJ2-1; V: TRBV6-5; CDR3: CASTLPSNEQFF; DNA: TGTGCCAGCACCCTCCCGTCCAATGAGCAGTTCTTC
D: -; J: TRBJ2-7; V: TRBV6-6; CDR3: CASSYSGAVSSYEQYF; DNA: TGTGCCAGCAGTTACTCCGGGGCAGTATCTTCCTACGAGCAGTACTTC
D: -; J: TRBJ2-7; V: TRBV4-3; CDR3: CASSSDETGEEQYF; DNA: TGCGCCAGCAGCTCAGATGAGACCGGGGAAGAGCAGTACTTC
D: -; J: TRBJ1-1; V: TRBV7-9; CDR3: CASSLGGLTTEAFF; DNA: TGTGCCAGCAGCTTAGGGGGGCTAACCACTGAAGCTTTCTTT
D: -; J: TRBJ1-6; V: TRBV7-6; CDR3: CASSSNRELSSYNSPLHF; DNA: TGTGCCAGCAGCTCCAACAGAGAACTTAGCTCCTATAATTCACCCCTCCACTTT
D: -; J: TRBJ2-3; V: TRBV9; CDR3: CASSLSSASDTQYF; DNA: TGTGCCAGCAGCTTGTCGTCCGCTTCCGATACGCAGTATTTT
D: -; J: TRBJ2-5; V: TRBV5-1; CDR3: CASRLDWTRQETQYF; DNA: TGCGCCAGCAGGCTTGACTGGACCCGGCAAGAGACCCAGTACTTC
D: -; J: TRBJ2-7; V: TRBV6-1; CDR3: CASSDPDTSSYEQYF; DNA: TGTGCCAGCAGTGATCCCGACACAAGCTCCTACGAGCAGTACTTC
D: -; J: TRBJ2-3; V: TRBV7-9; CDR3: CASSLRTQGADTQYF; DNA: TGTGCCAGCAGCTTAAGAACTCAGGGAGCAGATACGCAGTATTTT
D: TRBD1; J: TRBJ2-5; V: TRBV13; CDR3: CASSLLGTGGLRETQYF; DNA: TGTGCCAGCAGCTTATTGGGGACAGGGGGCCTTCGGGAGACCCAGTACTTC
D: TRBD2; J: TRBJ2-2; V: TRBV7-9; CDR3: CASSLFPSGVPGVQLFF; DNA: TGTGCCAGCAGCTTGTTCCCTAGCGGGGTCCCCGGGGTTCAGCTGTTTTTT
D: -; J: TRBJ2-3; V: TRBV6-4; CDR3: CASSPRATDTQYF; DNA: TGTGCCAGCAGTCCCAGGGCCACAGATACGCAGTATTTT
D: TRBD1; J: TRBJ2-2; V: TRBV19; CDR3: CASSKDRGMPGELFF; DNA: TGTGCCAGTAGCAAGGACAGGGGCATGCCCGGGGAGCTGTTTTTT
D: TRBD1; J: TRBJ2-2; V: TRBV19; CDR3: CASSMKAGGAAGELFF; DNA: TGTGCCAGTAGTATGAAGGCAGGGGGCGCAGCCGGGGAGCTGTTTTTT
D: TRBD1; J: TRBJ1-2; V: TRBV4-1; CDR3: CASSQGTGEYAVDYGYTF; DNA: TGCGCCAGCAGCCAAGGGACAGGCGAATATGCTGTGGACTATGGCTACACCTTC
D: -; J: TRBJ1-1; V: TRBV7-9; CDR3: CASTQWDTEAFF; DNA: TGTGCCAGCACCCAATGGGACACTGAAGCTTTCTTT
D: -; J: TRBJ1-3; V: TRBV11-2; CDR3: CASSSLDTSGNTIYF; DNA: TGTGCCAGCAGCTCCCTGGACACCTCTGGAAACACCATATATTTT
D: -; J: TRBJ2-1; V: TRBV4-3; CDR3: CASSPWTTSHNEQFF; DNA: TGCGCCAGCAGCCCATGGACTACTTCGCACAATGAGCAGTTCTTC
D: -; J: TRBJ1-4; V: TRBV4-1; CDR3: CASSGEDEKLFF; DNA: TGCGCCAGCAGTGGGGAGGATGAAAAACTGTTTTTT
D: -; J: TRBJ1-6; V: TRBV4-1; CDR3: CASSQEAQTNSPLHF; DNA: TGCGCCAGCAGCCAAGAGGCACAGACAAATTCACCCCTCCACTTT